This T cell receptor beta chain was identified during a study of blood T cell repertoires in COVID-19. Study overall: The samples span acute and convalescent COVID-19 from the United States, Italy and Spain. From T cells, B-cell-depleted T cells, or PBMCs came the material, which was cDNA or gDNA.

Germline CDR1 reads GTSNPN; CDR2 reads SVGIG (reference sequence). J lost 3 bases, V lost 2 bases, and 4 bases had no gene match. The CDR3 has 15 residues. In the original analysis: Reference gene primer amplification in the assay estimated nucleated cell counts. The assay was immunoSEQ multiplex PCR, and TCRdb's table has in-frame clones only and misses some. The V and J calls and clone size come from that table; D and trimming were worked out from the DNA. The data contain 450,000 to 500,000 clones, around 85% of them singletons. The clonotype comes from a human donor in a cohort sampled during active COVID-19. J is TRBJ1-2 and V is TRBV30; 12 nucleotides agree with TRBD1. The source material was peripheral blood. The CDR3 loop is CAWSRGQGADYGYTF. CDR3 in DNA: TGTGCCTGGAGTCGGGGACAGGGGGCGGACTATGGCTACACCTTC.